This TCR beta chain stems from a study of T-cell reconstitution after alpha-beta-depleted transplantation in children. This clonotype has at least ten counts. With 2 bases clipped from V and 3 bases from J, the junction kept 6 bases outside the gene matches. Germline CDR1 reads SGHTA; CDR2 reads FQGNSA. This CDR3 comprises 15 residues. The library targeted TCRbeta and was prepared with unique molecular identifiers. TCRdb re-called the PCR reads through MiXCR, storing one row per CDR3 protein. The sample includes about 690,000 distinct CDR3 sequences, around a sixth of them seen just once. This sample comprised PBMCs from the stem cell graft donor, obtained from the stem cell graft. The chain carries TRBV7-2 and TRBJ1-2; 7 bases agree with TRBD1. The receptor was isolated from a human donor who donated a stem cell graft to a child with acute myeloid leukemia. In DNA form, the CDR3 reads TGTGCCAGCAGCTTAAGACAGGGTGTCGACTATGGCTACACCTTC. This sequence encodes CASSLRQGVDYGYTF.